A selection of T cell receptor beta chains follows, all from one sample in a study of radiotherapy plus CTLA-4 blockade in lung cancer. TCRdb's table, derived via immunoSEQ multiplex PCR, lists solely in-frame clones and lacks some. The table has roughly 42,000 clones, roughly 59% seen once. Sample: peripheral blood, taken from a patient treated with radiotherapy plus ipilimumab. All receptors come from a human donor with non-small cell lung cancer who had a partial response to radiotherapy plus ipilimumab. Both conserved end residues are part of each CDR3. Each record gives: clone size, D gene, J gene, V gene, CDR3 protein, CDR3 DNA. D genes are given only for firm matches. Rows give clone size only sometimes, using once, few, many, or a class for an expanded clone.

. | TRBD2 | TRBJ2-7 | TRBV10-3 | CAVALGGAGGSEQYF | TGTGCCGTAGCCTTGGGGGGGGCGGGAGGGAGTGAGCAGTACTTC
. | . | TRBJ1-2 | TRBV6-5 | CASSLTGYYGYTF | TGTGCCAGCAGCCTGACGGGGTACTATGGCTACACCTTC
few | . | TRBJ2-7 | TRBV6-5 | CASRSPLSSYEQYF | TGTGCCAGCAGAAGTCCTCTATCTAGCTACGAGCAGTACTTC
. | . | TRBJ1-2 | TRBV6-5 | CASRQALGFGGYTF | TGTGCCAGCAGACAGGCGTTAGGATTCGGTGGCTACACCTTC
. | . | TRBJ2-7 | TRBV5-6 | CASSQTHVSYEQYF | TGTGCCAGCAGCCAGACTCATGTCTCCTACGAGCAGTACTTC
. | TRBD1 | TRBJ2-3 | TRBV5-4 | CASSSQGAADTQYF | TGTGCCAGCAGCTCACAGGGGGCCGCAGATACGCAGTATTTT
. | TRBD2 | TRBJ2-7 | TRBV11-2 | CASSFGTSGSYEQYF | TGTGCCAGCAGCTTTGGGACTAGCGGGAGCTACGAGCAGTACTTC
. | TRBD1 | TRBJ2-7 | TRBV19 | CASRDSSPGTAYEQYF | TGTGCCAGTAGGGATTCCTCGCCCGGGACAGCCTACGAGCAGTACTTC
once | . | TRBJ1-1 | TRBV19 | CASSIGRRLNTEAFF | TGTGCCAGTAGTATAGGACGGAGACTAAACACTGAAGCTTTCTTT
few | . | TRBJ2-1 | TRBV5-5 | CASSETGVGNEQFF | TGTGCCAGCAGCGAGACGGGGGTCGGGAATGAGCAGTTCTTC
. | . | TRBJ2-3 | TRBV10-3 | CAISESTGDVIGQYF | TGTGCCATCAGTGAGTCGACGGGGGACGTTATAGGGCAGTATTTT
. | . | TRBJ1-1 | TRBV6-5 | CACREPGTEAFF | TGTGCCTGCAGGGAACCGGGCACTGAAGCTTTCTTT
. | . | TRBJ2-1 | TRBV14 | CASSQFLSSYNEQFF | TGTGCCAGCAGCCAGTTCTTGAGCTCCTACAATGAGCAGTTCTTC
. | . | TRBJ1-1 | TRBV7-8 | CASSLARWGSRTEAFF | TGTGCCAGCAGCTTAGCGCGGTGGGGCAGCCGTACTGAAGCTTTCTTT
. | TRBD2 | TRBJ2-1 | TRBV14 | CASSQTSGGGNEQFF | TGTGCCAGCAGCCAAACTAGCGGGGGGGGCAATGAGCAGTTCTTC
. | . | TRBJ2-7 | TRBV6-6 | CASSYSGSGGGYEQYF | TGTGCCAGCAGTTACTCAGGGTCAGGCGGCGGGTACGAGCAGTACTTC
once | . | TRBJ2-7 | TRBV10-3 | CAISELPAGATYEQYF | TGTGCCATCAGCGAACTCCCCGCGGGGGCAACCTACGAGCAGTACTTC
. | . | TRBJ2-6 | TRBV9 | CASSVGRGGSANVLTF | TGTGCCAGCAGCGTAGGTAGGGGGGGGAGCGCCAACGTCCTGACTTTC
. | . | TRBJ2-3 | TRBV18 | CASSPSGSTDTQYF | TGTGCCAGCTCACCCTCGGGTTCTACAGATACGCAGTATTTT
few | . | TRBJ2-5 | TRBV11-2 | CASSLSDSETQYF | TGTGCCAGCAGCCTTAGTGACTCGGAGACCCAGTACTTC
. | . | TRBJ1-4 | TRBV2 | CASSRQEYEKLFF | TGTGCCAGCAGTAGGCAGGAATACGAAAAACTGTTTTTT
once | . | TRBJ2-7 | TRBV29-1 | CSVEGAAYEQYF | TGCAGCGTTGAGGGGGCCGCCTACGAGCAGTACTTC
few | . | TRBJ1-2 | TRBV18 | CASSPSGETLYGYTF | TGTGCCAGCTCACCATCGGGGGAAACCCTTTATGGCTACACCTTC
. | . | TRBJ1-2 | TRBV28 | CAILRGNYGYTF | TGTGCCATCCTAAGGGGGAACTATGGCTACACCTTC
few | TRBD2 | TRBJ2-2 | TRBV13 | CASSSRTSGGTGELFF | TGTGCCAGCAGCTCTCGGACTAGCGGGGGGACCGGGGAGCTGTTTTTT
. | . | TRBJ1-2 | TRBV5-5 | CASSVQNGYTF | TGTGCCAGCAGCGTACAGAATGGCTACACCTTC
few | . | TRBJ1-1 | TRBV30 | CAWNVLRGTEAFF | TGTGCCTGGAATGTACTAAGGGGGACTGAAGCTTTCTTT
. | TRBD2 | TRBJ2-1 | TRBV6-5 | CASSYGRGNEQFF | TGTGCCAGCAGTTACGGGAGGGGCAATGAGCAGTTCTTC
. | . | TRBJ1-5 | TRBV7-9 | CASGGGEGNQPQHF | TGTGCCAGCGGCGGGGGCGAAGGTAATCAGCCCCAGCATTTT
once | TRBD2 | TRBJ2-7 | TRBV9 | CASSEDPGTSWSEQYF | TGTGCCAGCAGCGAGGACCCCGGGACTAGTTGGTCCGAGCAGTACTTC
. | TRBD1 | TRBJ1-1 | TRBV2 | CASSENRGTEAFF | TGTGCCAGCAGTGAAAACAGGGGCACTGAAGCTTTCTTT
. | . | TRBJ2-2 | TRBV7-9 | CASSLGYGSGELFF | TGTGCCAGCAGCTTAGGTTATGGGAGCGGGGAGCTGTTTTTT
few | . | TRBJ2-1 | TRBV7-3 | CASSLNGGGLNEQFF | TGTGCCAGCAGCTTAAATGGCGGGGGCCTCAATGAGCAGTTCTTC
. | . | TRBJ2-2 | TRBV11-2 | CASDIGAGVGTGELFF | TGTGCCAGCGACATAGGGGCAGGGGTGGGGACCGGGGAGCTGTTTTTT